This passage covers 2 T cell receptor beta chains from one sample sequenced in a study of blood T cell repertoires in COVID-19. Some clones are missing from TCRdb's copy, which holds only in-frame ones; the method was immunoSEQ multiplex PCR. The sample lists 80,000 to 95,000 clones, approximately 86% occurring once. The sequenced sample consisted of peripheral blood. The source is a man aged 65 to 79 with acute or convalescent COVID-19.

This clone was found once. CDR3 nucleotides: TGTGCCAGCAGTTGGTCGCGGGCAGTCCGAAACATTCAGTACTTC. It translates to CASSWSRAVRNIQYF. This chain joins TRBV28 and TRBJ2-4, with D tentatively TRBD2 (5 bases). Trimming left V 4 bases short and J 6 bases short, with 16 bases between. The CDR3 runs to 15 residues. Germline CDR1 and CDR2: MDHEN and SYDVKM.

The CDR3 loop reads CATSRVRQSTDTQYF. For the CDR3, the DNA is TGTGCCACCAGCAGAGTGAGGCAGTCCACAGATACGCAGTATTTT. This sequence joins TRBV15 and TRBJ2-3; unclear D gene. The V end lost 1 base, the J end lost 2 bases, and 10 bases lay between the germline ends. CDR3 size: 15 residues. Germline V gene lookup returns CDR1 LNHNV and CDR2 YYDKDF (reference sequence).